The present TCR beta chain was sequenced within a study of long-term antiretroviral therapy in people with HIV. Study conclusions and caveats: The range of CDR3 lengths in HIV repertoires proved narrower than that found in controls. Increased diversity was seen after ART, yet it remained lower than in transplant donor controls.

Running of the v3.0 immunoSEQ assay took place at survey level. TCRdb's copy holds only in-frame clones and misses some; the assay was immunoSEQ multiplex PCR. The sample comprises about 48,000 clones, 84% of which are singletons, and approximately 3.2% rests with the top ten. The CDR3 contains 14 residues. Germline values: CDR1 SGHAT, CDR2 FQDESV (reference sequence). Between the trimmed V and J ends, which lost 5 bases and 1 base, there was a span of 12 bases. Comment on this clone: The target antigen is unknown.

Each HIV participant was treated in the United States. The J gene is TRBJ2-7, the V gene TRBV11-1; maybe TRBD1 (6 bases). Sample: unsorted PBMCs, taken 0.8 years after starting antiretroviral therapy. This receptor was identified in a woman aged 18-30 years with HIV. This CDR3 reads CASSPGTLSYEQYF. Here the CDR3 DNA reads TGTGCCAGCAGCCCCGGGACACTTTCCTACGAGCAGTACTTC.